Following are 29 T cell receptor beta chains from one sample sequenced in a study of blood T cell repertoires in COVID-19. Profiling relied on immunoSEQ multiplex PCR, and the TCRdb table lists in-frame clones only, not all of them. The data contain 90,000 to 100,000 clones, about 88% of them seen just once; the ten biggest clones take up around 1.6%. Sequencing was performed on peripheral blood. Every receptor here comes from a man older than 75 with acute or convalescent COVID-19.

This clone is a singleton in its sample. The chain combines TRBV28 with TRBJ2-3; 9 bases map to TRBD2. Germline lookup yields CDR1 MDHEN and CDR2 SYDVKM. This CDR3 is 15 amino acids long. V shed 8 bases, J shed 1 base, and the junction held 7 bases outside the gene matches. The CDR3 protein is CASGISGRGTDTQYF. CDR3 DNA sequence: TGTGCCAGCGGGATTAGCGGGAGAGGCACAGATACGCAGTATTTT. The full variable domain, with the rest looked up from reference TRBV28 and TRBJ2-3, is DVKVTQSSRYLVKRTGEKVFLECVQDMDHENMFWYRQDPGLGLRLIYFSYDVKMKEKGDIPEGYSVSREKKERFSLILESASTNQTSMYLCASGISGRGTDTQYFGPGTRLTVL.

The chain combines TRBV5-4 with TRBJ1-1; TRBD1 matches at 7 bases. This CDR3 comprises 14 residues. V shed 4 bases, J shed 2 bases, and the junction held 5 bases outside the gene matches. Germline CDR1 reads SGHNT; CDR2 reads YYREEE (reference sequence). CDR3 loop: CASSRTGANTEAFF. DNA of the CDR3: TGTGCCAGCAGCCGAACAGGGGCCAACACTGAAGCTTTCTTT.

The chain employs TRBV2 and TRBJ1-4; 10 bases fit TRBD1. V shed 7 bases and J 8 bases; nucleotides not matched to a gene: 7. The length of the CDR3 is 14 residues. Per germline, CDR1 SNHLY and CDR2 FYNNEI. CDR3 sequence reads: CASKRDRGREKLFF. The CDR3 region has the DNA TGTGCCAGCAAAAGGGACAGGGGACGAGAAAAACTGTTTTTT.

Here the CDR3 reads CASSMPRAAFYF. CDR3 DNA: TGTGCCAGTAGTATGCCCCGAGCGGCCTTTTACTTC. The chain carries TRBV19 and TRBJ2-5; perhaps TRBD2 as D (5 bases). The CDR3 is 12 amino acids. Germline-derived CDR1 and CDR2 are LNHDA and SQIVND (reference sequence). V lost 3 bases and J 14 bases, leaving 16 bases between the germline ends.

The chain is built from TRBV10-3 and TRBJ1-5; the D gene is possibly TRBD1 (5 bases). Germline CDR1 ENHRY, CDR2 SYGVKD. The length of the CDR3 is 13 residues. The ends were cut back, 4 bases at V and 5 bases at J, with 9 bases in the middle. CDR3 region: CAISGREDQPQHF. The CDR3 nucleotides are TGTGCCATCAGTGGCAGGGAAGATCAGCCCCAGCATTTT.

This clone was counted a few times. The rearrangement links TRBV28 to TRBJ2-7, with a tentative D call TRBD1 (6 bases). The CDR3 has 14 amino acids. Germline CDR1 and CDR2: MDHEN and SYDVKM. The V end lost 6 bases, the J end lost 7 bases, and 19 bases lay between the germline ends. CDR3 sequence (DNA): TGTGCCAGCAGCTTGGGGGCCTCGGAGTCTGAGCAGTACTTC. Translation gives CASSLGASESEQYF.

The CDR3 bases are TGTGCCAGCAGCTTGCAGGCACTTAAGAACACCGGGGAGCTGTTTTTT. As protein: CASSLQALKNTGELFF. This chain connects TRBV5-6 to TRBJ2-2; D is uncertain. The CDR3 runs to 16 residues. V shed 1 base and J shed 1 base, with 11 bases lying between them. Germline V gene lookup returns CDR1 SGHDT and CDR2 YYEEEE.

This chain joins TRBV5-1 and TRBJ1-4; maybe TRBD1 (5 bases). V was cut by 2 bases and J by 6 bases, with 17 bases left in between. Germline V gene sequence: CDR1 SGHRS, CDR2 YFSETQ. The CDR3 extends over 16 amino acids. The DNA for the CDR3 is TGCGCCAGCAGCTTATACGGAGGGGTTAATGATGAAAAACTGTTTTTT. This sequence encodes CASSLYGGVNDEKLFF.

This rearrangement joins TRBV6-5 to TRBJ2-5, with 11 bases fitting TRBD1. Trimming at V came to 7 bases and at J to 5 bases, leaving 9 bases not matched to a gene. This CDR3 contains 15 residues. Germline values: CDR1 MNHEY, CDR2 SVGAGI. The CDR3 loop reads CASNHRDRGTETQYF. The CDR3 DNA reads as TGTGCCAGCAATCACCGGGACAGGGGGACGGAGACCCAGTACTTC.

The chain joins TRBV5-1 to TRBJ2-3; D is uncertain. The CDR3 runs to 15 residues. V was trimmed by 4 bases and J by 2 bases, leaving 14 bases between them. Germline CDR1 reads SGHRS; CDR2 reads YFSETQ. CDR3 coding DNA: TGCGCCAGCAGCGACACCCGGCCAGACACAGATACGCAGTATTTT. Translating it yields CASSDTRPDTDTQYF.

V usage is TRBV6-5 and J usage is TRBJ1-2, with a tentative D call TRBD1 (6 bases). V shed 8 bases and J shed 6 bases, with 10 bases lying between them. Germline assignment: CDR1 MNHEY and CDR2 SVGAGI. The CDR3 covers 11 residues. As DNA, the CDR3 is TGTGCCAGCGGCCGGGACAATGGCTACACCTTC. Its translation: CASGRDNGYTF.

This clone was recorded only once. The V and J genes are TRBV2 and TRBJ1-5, with 9 bases that match TRBD1. The CDR3 has 14 residues. Trimming cost V 4 bases and J 10 bases; bases outside gene matches: 8. Germline CDR1 and CDR2: SNHLY and FYNNEI. The CDR3 nucleotides read TGTGCCAGCAGTGCGGACAGGGGAATGAACCCCCAGCATTTT. Protein sequence: CASSADRGMNPQHF.

The CDR3 spells CASSPQGQMNTEAFF. The CDR3 DNA reads TGCGCCAGCAGCCCCCAGGGACAGATGAACACTGAAGCTTTCTTT. The gene calls are TRBV4-3 and TRBJ1-1; 7 bases agree with TRBD1. V lost 4 bases to trimming and J lost 0 bases; unmatched junction nucleotides: 5. This CDR3 spans 15 amino acids. CDR1 and CDR2 from the germline V gene are LGHNA and YSLEER.

The chain carries TRBV7-2 and TRBJ1-2; TRBD1 aligns across 8 bases. In germline, CDR1 is SGHTA, CDR2 FQGNSA. The V segment lost 5 bases and the J segment 2 bases; nucleotides outside the gene matches: 4. The CDR3 has 14 amino acids. The CDR3 DNA sequence: TGTGCCAGCAGCCCAAGACAGGGGAACTATGGCTACACCTTC. It encodes CASSPRQGNYGYTF.

V and J are TRBV7-9 and TRBJ2-5, with 10 bases fitting TRBD1. Germline V gives CDR1 SEHNR, CDR2 FQNEAQ (reference sequence). The CDR3 is 16 amino acids. Trimming cost V 5 bases and J 2 bases; bases outside gene matches: 8. Written as DNA, the CDR3 is TGTGCCAGCAGCCCCCGGGACAGGGGAAATCAAGAGACCCAGTACTTC. Protein: CASSPRDRGNQETQYF.

The chain carries TRBV6-6 and TRBJ2-3, with a weak D call TRBD2 (6 bases). CDR1 and CDR2 (germline): MNHNY, SVGAGI (reference sequence). CDR3 length: 16 amino acids. V gave up 9 bases and J gave up 0 bases, with 19 bases separating them. CDR3 DNA: TGTGCCAGTCCCCCCGATAGCGGCGAGAGCACAGATACGCAGTATTTT. It yields the protein CASPPDSGESTDTQYF.

This chain joins TRBV15 and TRBJ1-6; TRBD1 agrees at 8 bases. Germline CDR1 and CDR2: LNHNV and YYDKDF (reference sequence). After removal of 8 bases from V and 8 bases from J, the junction contained 5 bases not matched to a gene. This CDR3 contains 13 residues. The CDR3 nucleotides read TGTGCCACCGTACAGGGGGAACATTCACCCCTCCACTTT. It yields the protein CATVQGEHSPLHF.

This clone was counted a few times. J is TRBJ2-1 and V is TRBV7-8; 14 bases are a match to TRBD2. V dropped 3 bases and J dropped 9; count of bases not matched to a gene: 7. The CDR3 is 16 amino acids. Germline V gene lookup returns CDR1 SGHVS and CDR2 FQNEAQ. CDR3 sequence: CASSLTSGRASIEQFF. DNA for the CDR3: TGTGCCAGCAGCTTGACTAGCGGGAGGGCCTCCATTGAGCAGTTCTTC. Supplemented by reference TRBV7-8 and TRBJ2-1, the full variable domain reads GAGVSQSPRYKVAKRGQDVALRCDPISGHVSLFWYQQALGQGPEFLTYFQNEAQLDKSGLPSDRFFAERPEGSVSTLKIQRTQQEDSAVYLCASSLTSGRASIEQFFGPGTRLTVL.

The rearrangement uses TRBV7-8 and TRBJ1-2; D may be TRBD1 (5 bases). CDR3 length: 17 residues. Germline lookup yields CDR1 SGHVS and CDR2 FQNEAQ. Trimming pared 1 base from V and 8 bases from J, leaving 23 bases between. The CDR3 DNA sequence: TGTGCCAGCAGCTTAGTAGCAGGCAGTAGGGGTACGTGGGGCTACACCTTC. This gives the protein CASSLVAGSRGTWGYTF. Full variable domain (missing parts from reference TRBV7-8 and TRBJ1-2): GAGVSQSPRYKVAKRGQDVALRCDPISGHVSLFWYQQALGQGPEFLTYFQNEAQLDKSGLPSDRFFAERPEGSVSTLKIQRTQQEDSAVYLCASSLVAGSRGTWGYTFGSGTRLTVV.

The gene calls are TRBV18 and TRBJ1-2; 9 nucleotides align to TRBD1. The trim removed 3 bases at V and 2 bases at J, leaving 10 bases unmatched. Germline V gene sequence: CDR1 KGHSH, CDR2 LQKENI. The CDR3 is made up of 17 amino acids. The CDR3 DNA follows: TGTGCCAGCTCACCTTACCCCGGGACAGGGTCCAACTATGGCTACACCTTC. This encodes CASSPYPGTGSNYGYTF.

This clone was recorded only once. J is TRBJ2-1 and V is TRBV27; 9 positions match TRBD2. V lost 8 bases, J lost 0 bases, and 5 bases stayed unmatched. Germline values: CDR1 MNHEY, CDR2 SMNVEV (reference sequence). The length of the CDR3 is 15 residues. The CDR3 DNA follows: TGTGCCAGCTCGACTAGCGGACGCTCCTACAATGAGCAGTTCTTC. Protein: CASSTSGRSYNEQFF.

V usage is TRBV20-1 and J usage is TRBJ2-7; D gene unclear. CDR3 length equals 11 residues. Germline values: CDR1 DFQATT, CDR2 SNEGSKA (reference sequence). V lost 1 base and J lost 3, with 4 bases in between. The CDR3 is CSARGSYEQYF. The CDR3 nucleotides read TGCAGTGCTAGAGGCAGCTACGAGCAGTACTTC.

This chain links TRBV5-1 with TRBJ2-5; TRBD2 might be the D (6 bases). Trimming took off 4 bases at V and 2 bases at J, with 12 bases between the two ends. Germline CDR1 and CDR2: SGHRS and YFSETQ. The CDR3 is made up of 14 amino acids. CDR3 nucleotides: TGCGCCAGCAGCGAGGGACTTACTCAAGAGACCCAGTACTTC. Its translation: CASSEGLTQETQYF.

V is TRBV28 and J is TRBJ2-5; TRBD2 aligns across 8 bases. The ends lost 3 bases at V and 3 bases at J; junction bases unmatched: 18. Germline V gene lookup returns CDR1 MDHEN and CDR2 SYDVKM. The CDR3 covers 19 residues. CDR3 DNA: TGTGCCAGCAGTTTTTTCCCAGGCGAGGGGCGGGAGGCGGAAGAGACCCAGTACTTC. Amino acid sequence: CASSFFPGEGREAEETQYF.

J is TRBJ2-2 and V is TRBV2, with a possible D match to TRBD1 (5 bases). CDR3 length equals 15 residues. CDR1 SNHLY and CDR2 FYNNEI come from the germline V gene. V lost 4 bases, J lost 5 bases, and 14 bases lay in between. The CDR3 nucleotides read TGTGCCAGCAGTGGTGAGACAGTCCGAACCGGGGAGCTGTTTTTT. Its translation is CASSGETVRTGELFF.

This clone was recorded only once. This chain uses TRBV24-1 with TRBJ2-5, with TRBD2 identical over 7 bases. The V gene end was trimmed by 4 bases and the J gene end by 4 bases; junction bases not matched to a gene: 5. This CDR3 is 14 amino acids long. Germline-derived CDR1 and CDR2 are KGHDR and SFDVKD. The CDR3: CATSDTGLGETQYF. CDR3 sequence (DNA): TGTGCCACCAGTGACACCGGACTAGGAGAGACCCAGTACTTC.

The chain has TRBV25-1 and TRBJ1-2; the D gene is possibly TRBD1 (5 bases). Germline-derived CDR1 and CDR2 are MGHDK and SYGVNS. V was trimmed by 6 bases and J by 1 base, leaving 9 bases between them. This CDR3 is built from 13 residues. In nucleotides, the CDR3 is TGTGCCAGCAGGGCTGACAGTAACTATGGCTACACCTTC. Translated: CASRADSNYGYTF.

This clone was counted between two and nine times. This sequence joins TRBV5-6 and TRBJ2-1; D possibly corresponds to TRBD2 (6 bases). V was trimmed by 0 bases and J by 0 bases, leaving 10 bases between them. Germline CDR1 reads SGHDT; CDR2 reads YYEEEE. This CDR3 contains 16 residues. The CDR3 DNA is TGTGCCAGCAGCTTGGGTAGCGGAAGCTCCTACAATGAGCAGTTCTTC. Translated, it gives CASSLGSGSSYNEQFF.

J is TRBJ2-3 and V is TRBV27; TRBD2 agrees at 10 bases. With 5 bases clipped from V and 2 bases from J, the junction kept 10 bases outside the gene matches. Germline V gene lookup returns CDR1 MNHEY and CDR2 SMNVEV (reference sequence). This CDR3 has 17 residues. Here the CDR3 DNA reads TGTGCCAGCAGTAACAGGCTAGCGGGAGCGTCCACAGATACGCAGTATTTT. Translated: CASSNRLAGASTDTQYF.